The 27 T cell receptor beta chains given below trace back to one sample, sequenced in a study of shared clonotypes between healthy human individuals. Generated by immunoSEQ multiplex PCR, the TCRdb table keeps only in-frame clones and is missing some. The table records about 2.3 million clones, 85% to 95% of them present only once. What was sequenced was naive CD4+ T cells from PBMCs. Subset in this sample: CD45RA+ positively selected. The receptors come from a man aged 18 to 30 in good health. Some clones in this sample may be carry-over from other donors' samples.

This clone was detected only once. This chain links TRBV6-6 with TRBJ2-7; D possibly matches TRBD1 or TRBD2 (5 bases each). V was shortened by 1 base and J by 5 bases, with 18 bases between the two germline ends. This CDR3 comprises 16 residues. In germline, CDR1 is MNHNY, CDR2 SVGAGI (reference sequence). The CDR3 nucleotides read TGTGCCAGCAGTTACTTACCCGGGACGGCCACGGACGAGCAGTACTTC. Its protein product is CASSYLPGTATDEQYF.

On this clone itself: Other DNA sequences in this specimen translate into the identical CDR3. The rearrangement links TRBV18 to TRBJ1-5, with D uncertain. This CDR3 is built from 13 residues. Germline lookup yields CDR1 KGHSH and CDR2 LQKENI. Trimming removed 3 bases from V and 4 bases from J, with 7 bases in between. CDR3 sequence: CASSPDRNQPQHF. The CDR3 coding sequence is TGTGCCAGCTCACCCGATCGGAATCAGCCCCAGCATTTT.

The chain links TRBV4-1 to TRBJ1-2; D not resolved. The V and J ends lost 4 bases and 2 bases respectively, with 14 bases between them. This CDR3 comprises 15 residues. Germline values: CDR1 MGHRA, CDR2 YSYEKL. CDR3 in DNA: TGCGCCAGCAGCCCGTCCCCAACAGAGAACTATGGCTACACCTTC. The encoded protein is CASSPSPTENYGYTF.

With respect to this clone: This same CDR3 is encoded by further DNA sequences in the sample. V is TRBV7-6 and J is TRBJ2-7; 10 bases line up with TRBD2. V gave up 5 bases and J gave up 1 base; unmatched junction bases: 2. The CDR3 length is 14 residues. Germline values: CDR1 SGHVS, CDR2 FNYEAQ. The DNA for the CDR3 is TGTGCCAGCAGCCGGACTAGCGGATCCTACGAGCAGTACTTC. Protein: CASSRTSGSYEQYF.

The V gene is TRBV11-3, the J gene TRBJ1-1; tentative D call: TRBD1 (5 bases). This CDR3 comprises 17 residues. Trimming left V 6 bases short and J 0 bases short, with 20 bases between. Germline CDR1 reads SGHNT; CDR2 reads YENEEA. CDR3 coding DNA: TGTGCCAGCAGGATCACCTTCAGGGTACCGATGAACACTGAAGCTTTCTTT. It specifies CASRITFRVPMNTEAFF.

The chain's CDR3 is CASSGQYQETQYF. The CDR3 DNA is TGTGCCAGCAGTGGACAGTACCAAGAGACCCAGTACTTC. This chain links TRBV6-6 with TRBJ2-5; possibly TRBD1 for D (6 bases). This CDR3 has 13 residues. The V end lost 5 bases, the J end lost 0 bases, and 7 bases lay between the germline ends. Germline CDR1 is MNHNY and CDR2 is SVGAGI (reference sequence).

This chain uses TRBV28 with TRBJ1-2, with 7 bases matching TRBD1. Trimming took 6 bases from V and 2 from J; bases not matched to a gene: 9. This CDR3 comprises 15 residues. Germline values: CDR1 MDHEN, CDR2 SYDVKM. The CDR3 spells CASRIPTGLNYGYTF. The DNA for the CDR3 is TGTGCCAGCAGGATCCCGACAGGGTTGAACTATGGCTACACCTTC.

This rearrangement joins TRBV30 to TRBJ2-7, with 7 bases aligning to TRBD1. The trim removed 2 bases at V and 0 bases at J, leaving 7 bases unmatched. The CDR3 consists of 15 residues. Germline CDR1 reads GTSNPN; CDR2 reads SVGIG (reference sequence). The CDR3 sequence: CAWSLRTGYSYEQYF. The CDR3 nucleotides are TGTGCCTGGAGTCTGCGGACAGGATACTCCTACGAGCAGTACTTC. Variable domain in full (rest from reference TRBV30 and TRBJ2-7): SQTIHQWPATLVQPVGSPLSLECTVEGTSNPNLYWYRQAAGRGLQLLFYSVGIGQISSEVPQNLSASRPQDRQFILSSKKLLLSDSGFYLCAWSLRTGYSYEQYFGPGTRLTVT.

The chain carries TRBV28 and TRBJ1-2; D is possibly TRBD1 (5 bases). The germline V gene has CDR1 MDHEN and CDR2 SYDVKM. The V end was cut by 3 bases, the J end by 4 bases, with 18 bases between. This CDR3 contains 16 residues. CDR3 DNA: TGTGCCAGCAGTTTGGGGCACCTGACGGGGGGCTATGGCTACACCTTC. It translates to CASSLGHLTGGYGYTF.

V usage is TRBV9 and J usage is TRBJ2-3; 9 nucleotides align to TRBD2. With 4 bases clipped from V and 5 bases from J, the junction kept 8 bases outside the gene matches. The CDR3 is 15 residues long. The germline V gene has CDR1 SGDLS and CDR2 YYNGEE. The CDR3 loop reads CASSPSASGIDTQYF. CDR3 DNA sequence: TGTGCCAGCAGCCCCTCGGCTAGCGGGATAGATACGCAGTATTTT.

Remarks on this clone: This likely traces to a read error, being one base from a far larger clone. Other nucleotide sequences in the sample specify the same CDR3. The rearrangement uses TRBV11-2 and TRBJ2-5; D gene uncertain. CDR3 length equals 11 residues. Germline values: CDR1 SGHAT, CDR2 FQNNGV. V dropped 3 bases and J dropped 3 bases, with 2 bases sitting between them. CDR3 residues: CASSLEETQYF. DNA of the CDR3: TGTGCCAGCAGCTTGGAAGAGACCCAGTACTTC. The complete variable domain, with remaining parts taken from reference TRBV11-2 and TRBJ2-5, reads EAGVAQSPRYKIIEKRQSVAFWCNPISGHATLYWYQQILGQGPKLLIQFQNNGVVDDSQLPKDRFSAERLKGVDSTLKIQPAKLEDSAVYLCASSLEETQYFGPGTRLLVL.

The chain employs TRBV9 and TRBJ2-1; TRBD1 agrees at 7 bases. In germline, CDR1 is SGDLS, CDR2 YYNGEE. V shed 6 bases and J 4 bases; nucleotides not matched to a gene: 19. The CDR3 contains 18 residues. The CDR3 DNA sequence: TGTGCCAGCACCAAGGGGGCTGGGATCCAGCGGAGTTACAATGAGCAGTTCTTC. Protein: CASTKGAGIQRSYNEQFF.

The chain links TRBV2 to TRBJ2-7; D is perhaps TRBD1 (6 bases). CDR3 length: 14 amino acids. The ends were cut back, 1 base at V and 6 bases at J, with 13 bases in the middle. From germline, CDR1 is SNHLY and CDR2 FYNNEI. This CDR3 is CASSEGYVRGEQYF. CDR3 bases: TGTGCCAGCAGTGAAGGTTATGTCAGGGGCGAGCAGTACTTC.

On this clone itself: The sample carries other DNA sequences with the same CDR3. The chain links TRBV30 to TRBJ1-2, with a tentative D call TRBD1 (5 bases). The germline V and J ends were trimmed by 0 bases and 6 bases, with 11 bases remaining between them. The CDR3 sequence is 13 residues long. The germline CDR1 and CDR2 sequences are GTSNPN and SVGIG (reference sequence). The DNA of the CDR3 is TGTGCCTGGAGTGTAAGGAGGGGAGATGGCTACACCTTC. Protein product: CAWSVRRGDGYTF.

The chain carries TRBV29-1 and TRBJ2-2; 7 bases map to TRBD2. This CDR3 spans 15 amino acids. V gave up 7 bases and J gave up 0 bases; unmatched junction bases: 8. Per the germline V gene, CDR1 is SQVTM and CDR2 is ANQGSEA. The CDR3 DNA follows: TGCAGCGCCCGACCTAGCGGAGCGAACACCGGGGAGCTGTTTTTT. Its translation is CSARPSGANTGELFF.

The J gene is TRBJ1-2, the V gene TRBV28; D remains ambiguous. Germline values: CDR1 MDHEN, CDR2 SYDVKM. The CDR3 has 12 residues. Trimming pared 7 bases from V and 2 bases from J, leaving 8 bases between. CDR3 coding DNA: TGTGCCAGCACTACGGGGAACTATGGCTACACCTTC. The encoded protein is CASTTGNYGYTF.

V usage is TRBV7-3 and J usage is TRBJ2-1, with D tentatively TRBD2 (6 bases). Trimming cost V 4 bases and J 6 bases, with 16 bases left between them. CDR1 and CDR2 (germline): SGHTA, FQGTGA. The CDR3 totals 15 residues. The CDR3 is CASSSPGTRGNEQFF. CDR3 bases: TGTGCCAGCAGCTCCCCCGGGACTCGGGGCAATGAGCAGTTCTTC.

The J gene is TRBJ1-5, the V gene TRBV28; D is ambiguous. The germline V gene has CDR1 MDHEN and CDR2 SYDVKM. With 4 bases removed from V and 7 bases from J, the gap between germline ends came to 14 bases. The CDR3 length is 14 residues. This CDR3 is CASSSPSWKQPQHF. Written as DNA, the CDR3 is TGTGCCAGCAGTTCCCCGAGCTGGAAGCAGCCCCAGCATTTT.

This sequence joins TRBV7-9 and TRBJ1-5; 7 nucleotides line up with TRBD1. Germline V gene sequence: CDR1 SEHNR, CDR2 FQNEAQ (reference sequence). This CDR3 is 13 amino acids long. The V segment lost 5 bases and the J segment 7 bases; nucleotides outside the gene matches: 5. The CDR3, as DNA: TGTGCCAGCAGCGACAGGGCTCAGCAGCCCCAGCATTTT. Translation gives CASSDRAQQPQHF.

This clone has a handful of counts. V gene TRBV7-9 combines with J gene TRBJ1-2; D is uncertain. The CDR3 length is 15 residues. Per the germline V gene, CDR1 is SEHNR and CDR2 is FQNEAQ (reference sequence). V shed 5 bases and J shed 3 bases, with 16 bases lying between them. CDR3 loop: CASSASGPNYYGYTF. The CDR3 DNA is TGTGCCAGCAGCGCATCCGGGCCGAACTACTATGGCTACACCTTC.

CDR3 sequence reads: CASSRGRDSVSYEQYF. The CDR3 DNA reads as TGCGCCAGCAGCCGAGGCCGGGACAGCGTCTCCTACGAGCAGTACTTC. This rearrangement joins TRBV5-1 to TRBJ2-7; TRBD1 matches at 7 bases. The CDR3 has 16 residues. Germline CDR1 reads SGHRS; CDR2 reads YFSETQ. V lost 4 bases to trimming and J lost 0 bases; unmatched junction nucleotides: 10. Combining the CDR3 with reference TRBV5-1 and TRBJ2-7 gives the whole variable domain KAGVTQTPRYLIKTRGQQVTLSCSPISGHRSVSWYQQTPGQGLQFLFEYFSETQRNKGNFPGRFSGRQFSNSRSEMNVSTLELGDSALYLCASSRGRDSVSYEQYFGPGTRLTVT.

The rearrangement links TRBV5-1 to TRBJ2-7; D gene uncertain. V was pared by 0 bases and J by 3 bases, with 16 bases between. Germline CDR1 SGHRS, CDR2 YFSETQ. The CDR3 consists of 16 residues. The CDR3 loop is CASSLGLLGGNYEQYF. CDR3 nucleotides: TGCGCCAGCAGCTTGGGCCTGCTCGGCGGAAACTACGAGCAGTACTTC.

The chain links TRBV7-2 to TRBJ2-1, with D maybe TRBD2 (5 bases). In germline, CDR1 is SGHTA, CDR2 FQGNSA. The CDR3 covers 15 residues. V lost 5 bases to trimming and J lost 5 bases, with 16 bases between them. The CDR3: CASSLLAAPNNEQFF. In DNA form, the CDR3 reads TGTGCCAGCAGCCTGCTAGCCGCTCCTAACAATGAGCAGTTCTTC.

The chain links TRBV4-1 to TRBJ2-1, with D maybe TRBD1 (6 bases). Trimming removed 0 bases from V and 3 bases from J, with 18 bases in between. CDR1 is MGHRA, CDR2 YSYEKL, per germline. The CDR3 runs 18 residues. The DNA of the CDR3 is TGCGCCAGCAGCCAAGAGAGGCAGGGGCTAGTGTACTACAATGAGCAGTTCTTC. Translation: CASSQERQGLVYYNEQFF.

With respect to this clone: Additional DNA sequences in this sample encode the identical CDR3. The rearrangement links TRBV28 to TRBJ2-1; D not certain. In germline, CDR1 is MDHEN, CDR2 SYDVKM. The CDR3 is 11 amino acids. The V end was cut by 5 bases, the J end by 7 bases, with 6 bases between. The CDR3 here is CASSLGNEQFF. CDR3 DNA sequence: TGTGCCAGCAGTCTCGGTAATGAGCAGTTCTTC.

This clone has only one observation. The chain uses TRBV10-3 and TRBJ2-3, with a weak D call TRBD1 (5 bases). CDR3 size: 13 residues. Deletions cut 11 bases from V and 0 bases from J, with 12 bases between. The germline gives CDR1 ENHRY, CDR2 SYGVKD. CDR3 residues: CAAQGVSTDTQYF. The CDR3 DNA reads as TGTGCCGCCCAGGGTGTCAGCACAGATACGCAGTATTTT.

The chain combines TRBV2 with TRBJ1-4, with D hard to call. The ends were cut back, 3 bases at V and 4 bases at J, with 6 bases in the middle. The V gene's germline CDR1 is SNHLY and CDR2 FYNNEI. The CDR3 is 13 amino acids. The CDR3 spells CASSDGFNEKLFF. The CDR3 region has the DNA TGTGCCAGCAGTGATGGTTTTAATGAAAAACTGTTTTTT. Filled out from reference TRBV2 and TRBJ1-4, the complete variable domain reads EPEVTQTPSHQVTQMGQEVILRCVPISNHLYFYWYRQILGQKVEFLVSFYNNEISEKSEIFDDQFSVERPDGSNFTLKIRSTKLEDSAMYFCASSDGFNEKLFFGSGTQLSVL.